This T cell receptor beta chain was profiled in a study of cytomegalovirus exposure and HLA in healthy donors. The PCR contained 60 Vbeta and 13 Jbeta primers. Assay: immunoSEQ multiplex PCR; the TCRdb copy retains only in-frame clones and omits some. The sample has 80,000 to 100,000 clones; more than 60% are singletons. The CDR3 has 15 residues. Germline values: CDR1 SGHKS, CDR2 YYEKEE (reference sequence). V shed 0 bases, J shed 7 bases, and the junction held 7 bases outside the gene matches. The receptor was derived from a man between 18 and 29 years old in good health and CMV-seropositive. Sequencing was performed on PBMCs. The rearrangement joins TRBV5-5 to TRBJ2-1; 7 bases are a match to TRBD1. The CDR3 DNA is TGTGCCAGCAGCTTGGGGCCGACAGGGACGAATGAGCAGTTCTTC. It specifies CASSLGPTGTNEQFF.